This passage covers 10 T cell receptor beta chains from one sample sequenced in a study of cytomegalovirus exposure and HLA in healthy donors (dated by TCRdb to 2016 to 2017). The library was prepared using the immunoSEQ multiplex PCR assay. A mixture of 60 forward primers for TCR Vbeta segments and 13 reverse primers for TCR Jbeta segments was used in the multiplex PCR. Imported from immuneACCESS, the table was reduced by TCRdb to in-frame sequences with V and J called. These copies leave out some clones; in studies compared against another copy, an unresolved V gene accounts for under half, and the cause of the remainder is not known. Across this sample there are some 120,000 clones, with 70% to 80% seen only once. The ten largest clones represent approximately 2.2% of the sample. Sequenced sample: PBMCs. The receptors were gathered from a human donor in good health.

This rearrangement joins TRBV6-1 to TRBJ1-2, with TRBD1 matching over 11 bases. Germline values: CDR1 MNHNS, CDR2 SASEGT. V gave up 6 bases and J gave up 0 bases; unmatched junction bases: 3. This CDR3 is 15 amino acids long. CDR3 amino acids: CASRRTGGANYGYTF. CDR3 DNA: TGTGCCAGCAGACGGACAGGGGGCGCTAACTATGGCTACACCTTC.

This clone was seen a handful of times. The chain joins TRBV30 to TRBJ2-3; 8 bases are shared with TRBD2. J gave up 9 bases and V 3 bases, and 14 bases lay outside the gene matches. The CDR3 loop spans 15 amino acids. The germline CDR1 and CDR2 sequences are GTSNPN and SVGIG (reference sequence). CDR3 nucleotide sequence: TGTGCCTGGAGAGGGACGGGAGGGCCCTTGGAAACGCAGTATTTT. This codes for CAWRGTGGPLETQYF. Variable domain in full (rest from reference TRBV30 and TRBJ2-3): SQTIHQWPATLVQPVGSPLSLECTVEGTSNPNLYWYRQAAGRGLQLLFYSVGIGQISSEVPQNLSASRPQDRQFILSSKKLLLSDSGFYLCAWRGTGGPLETQYFGPGTRLTVL.

This chain uses TRBV6-5 with TRBJ1-2; 8 nucleotides agree with TRBD1. The CDR3 spans 13 residues. Germline CDR1 MNHEY, CDR2 SVGAGI. V was pared by 2 bases and J by 8 bases, with 4 bases of the junction left unmatched. This chain's CDR3 is CASSYRSGGGYTF. CDR3 DNA: TGTGCCAGCAGTTACCGATCAGGGGGCGGCTACACCTTC.

V is TRBV15 and J is TRBJ1-1; the D gene is possibly TRBD1 (6 bases). The CDR3 covers 15 residues. Trimming shortened V by 1 base and J by 4 bases, and 13 bases separated the two germline ends. Per the germline V gene, CDR1 is LNHNV and CDR2 is YYDKDF (reference sequence). The CDR3 spells CATSRGGPRPTEAFF. CDR3 coding DNA: TGTGCCACCAGCAGAGGGGGGCCTCGGCCCACTGAAGCTTTCTTT.

J is TRBJ2-2 and V is TRBV14, with 7 bases lining up with TRBD1. Germline CDR1 reads SGHDN; CDR2 reads FVKESK. CDR3 size: 13 residues. Trimming removed 4 bases from V and 5 bases from J; junction bases left unmatched: 1. Here the CDR3 reads CASSPQGTGELFF. CDR3 bases: TGTGCCAGCAGCCCACAGGGGACCGGGGAGCTGTTTTTT.

The rearrangement uses TRBV5-6 and TRBJ2-3; 9 bases match TRBD1. The CDR3 is made up of 16 amino acids. J gave up 3 bases and V 1 base, and 6 bases lay outside the gene matches. Germline assignment: CDR1 SGHDT and CDR2 YYEEEE. The CDR3 loop reads CASSLHVTGGTDTQYF. DNA of the CDR3: TGTGCCAGCAGCTTGCATGTGACAGGGGGAACAGATACGCAGTATTTT.

The CDR3 DNA is TGTGCCATCAGTGAACAGGGAAATCAGCCCCAGCATTTT. Translation gives CAISEQGNQPQHF. The chain combines TRBV10-3 with TRBJ1-5; tentatively, D is TRBD1 (6 bases). Germline CDR1 is ENHRY and CDR2 is SYGVKD. V was pared by 3 bases and J by 4 bases, with 7 bases between. The CDR3 totals 13 residues.

CDR3 loop: CASTGSSFTDTQYF. The DNA for the CDR3 is TGTGCCAGTACGGGATCGAGTTTCACAGATACGCAGTATTTT. This chain connects TRBV19 to TRBJ2-3, with D maybe TRBD2 (5 bases). Germline CDR1 LNHDA, CDR2 SQIVND (reference sequence). V lost 7 bases, J lost 2 bases, and 13 bases lay in between. CDR3 length: 14 residues.

J is TRBJ1-1 and V is TRBV7-2; TRBD1 might be the D (6 bases). V lost 1 base and J lost 1, with 13 bases in between. This CDR3 is built from 16 residues. The germline V gene encodes CDR1 SGHTA and CDR2 FQGNSA. CDR3 in amino acids: CASSLGVPGENTEAFF. CDR3 bases: TGTGCCAGCAGCTTAGGAGTTCCAGGGGAGAACACTGAAGCTTTCTTT.

The genes are TRBV2 and TRBJ1-2, with a weak D call TRBD1 (5 bases). Germline values: CDR1 SNHLY, CDR2 FYNNEI. The CDR3 runs to 17 residues. The CDR3 loop reads CATYSQGSSGGLYGYTF. The CDR3 DNA follows: TGTGCGACATACTCCCAAGGCTCCTCTGGGGGACTCTATGGCTACACCTTC.